This T cell receptor beta chain comes out of a study of beta chain features in type 1 diabetes. Study as a whole: Across the samples, over 85 million sorted cells were examined in total. Findings and caveats of the study: Patients with Type 1 diabetes showed moderately but significantly shorter TCRB CDR3s in all four CD4+ subsets.

As for this clone: The antigen is undetermined.

The isolated RNA, all of it, was reverse transcribed, so expressed TCRB transcripts were what got sequenced. Clones were read by immunoSEQ multiplex PCR, and TCRdb kept only the in-frame ones, dropping some. The repertoire consists of around 710,000 clones, with around 12% occurring once and the leading ten covering around 0.12%. Trimming cost V 5 bases and J 4 bases; bases outside gene matches: 6. CDR3 size: 15 residues. Looked up from germline, CDR1 is MNHEY and CDR2 is SMNVEV (reference sequence). Sorting with CD45RO/CCR7/CD25/CD127/CD95/CD27 yielded naive, central memory, regulatory and stem-like memory CD4+ cells.

The TCR originated in a man between 25 and 39 years old with type 1 diabetes. The material sequenced was naive CD4+ T cells from blood. The J gene is TRBJ1-5, the V gene TRBV27, with TRBD1 matching 9 bases. The CDR3 nucleotides are TGTGCCAGCAGTCCGGGACAGGGCGCGAATCAGCCCCAGCATTTT. Translated, it gives CASSPGQGANQPQHF.